Below are 19 T cell receptor beta chains sequenced from a single sample in a study of OX40 agonist ivuxolimab in advanced cancers. Library method: the immunoSEQ multiplex PCR assay. As stored in TCRdb, this immuneACCESS dataset retains in-frame rearrangements with V and J assigned. A fraction of the clones does not appear; measured against another copy, unresolved V genes explain less than half of the discrepancy, and the remainder lacks a known reason. The sample table records about 80,000 clones; around four fifths of these occur just once. The top ten constitute approximately 25% of the sample. The specimen was CD4+ or CD8+ T cells sorted from blood, collected in a trial of the OX40 agonist ivuxolimab. The receptors come from an adult with an advanced solid tumor such as melanoma, head and neck, liver or kidney cancer.

The CDR3 loop reads CASSLWSGGGVNTEAFF. CDR3 DNA sequence: TGTGCCAGCAGTTTATGGTCAGGCGGGGGAGTGAACACTGAAGCTTTCTTT. The chain combines TRBV27 with TRBJ1-1; D is possibly TRBD1 (5 bases). The germline V and J ends were trimmed by 1 base and 0 bases, with 15 bases remaining between them. CDR1 is MNHEY and CDR2 is SMNVEV in the germline V gene (reference sequence). This CDR3 has 17 amino acids.

This CDR3 is CASSLFGTGSEAFF. CDR3 DNA: TGTGCCAGCAGCTTGTTCGGGACAGGGTCTGAAGCTTTCTTT. The chain has TRBV5-4 and TRBJ1-1; TRBD1 matches at 9 bases. Trimming removed 1 base from V and 6 bases from J; junction bases left unmatched: 4. The CDR3 extends over 14 amino acids. Germline CDR1 is SGHNT and CDR2 is YYREEE (reference sequence).

The chain links TRBV28 to TRBJ1-3; D is ambiguous. CDR1 MDHEN and CDR2 SYDVKM come from the germline V gene. The CDR3 spans 15 residues. Between the trimmed V and J ends, which lost 0 bases and 0 bases, there was a span of 6 bases. CDR3 sequence reads: CASSLWTLSGNTIYF. In nucleotides, the CDR3 is TGTGCCAGCAGTTTATGGACCCTCTCTGGAAACACCATATATTTT.

The chain recombines TRBV6-5 with TRBJ2-3, with D unclear. CDR1 is MNHEY, CDR2 SVGAGI, per germline. V was trimmed by 4 bases and J by 10 bases, leaving 21 bases between them. This CDR3 contains 15 residues. CDR3 nucleotide sequence: TGTGCCAGCAGTTCCATTAGAGGACCAGAAAGCCCGCAGTATTTT. The encoded protein is CASSSIRGPESPQYF.

This chain joins TRBV5-4 and TRBJ1-2; 8 bases are shared with TRBD1. CDR3 size: 15 residues. The V gene's germline CDR1 is SGHNT and CDR2 YYREEE (reference sequence). V lost 4 bases to trimming and J lost 0 bases; unmatched junction nucleotides: 5. Here the CDR3 reads CASSRGQGTNYGYTF. CDR3 coding DNA: TGTGCCAGCAGCCGAGGACAGGGCACTAACTATGGCTACACCTTC.

This clone was recorded once. For the CDR3, the DNA is TGCGCCAGCAGCCAGTCAAGGGGCAGCTATGGCTACACCTTC. Protein sequence: CASSQSRGSYGYTF. This chain links TRBV5-1 with TRBJ1-2; D is perhaps TRBD1 (5 bases). The CDR3 is 14 residues long. The germline V gene encodes CDR1 SGHRS and CDR2 YFSETQ. Trimming removed 4 bases from V and 4 bases from J, with 14 bases in between.

The DNA for the CDR3 is TGTGCCTGGAGTGGGTTAGGGACTAGCGGGAGGGCCTGGAATGAGCAGTTCTTC. Translation gives CAWSGLGTSGRAWNEQFF. This rearrangement joins TRBV30 to TRBJ2-1, with 16 bases matching TRBD2. With 1 base clipped from V and 7 bases from J, the junction kept 10 bases outside the gene matches. Germline V gives CDR1 GTSNPN, CDR2 SVGIG (reference sequence). The CDR3 totals 18 residues.

The V call is TRBV4-3, the J call TRBJ1-1; a weak D match, TRBD1 (6 bases). The CDR3 is 20 residues long. V gave up 0 bases and J gave up 4 bases, with 27 bases separating them. From germline, CDR1 is LGHNA and CDR2 YSLEER. The CDR3, as DNA: TGCGCCAGCAGCCAAGATTTGCACCGCAGCAACACAGGGCCAGGCACTGAAGCTTTCTTT. It translates to CASSQDLHRSNTGPGTEAFF.

The gene calls are TRBV7-9 and TRBJ1-4, with TRBD1 matching over 7 bases. The junction had 8 bases not matched to a gene; V was cut back by 4 bases and J by 0 bases. The germline gives CDR1 SEHNR, CDR2 FQNEAQ (reference sequence). The CDR3 contains 17 residues. The chain's CDR3 is CASSSGRGPATNEKLFF. The CDR3 DNA sequence: TGTGCCAGCAGCTCTGGTAGGGGGCCCGCAACTAATGAAAAACTGTTTTTT.

The chain recombines TRBV5-8 with TRBJ1-2, with unresolved D. This CDR3 has 14 residues. V dropped 5 bases and J dropped 6 bases, with 17 bases sitting between them. The germline gives CDR1 SGHTS, CDR2 YDEGEE. In DNA form, the CDR3 reads TGTGCCAGCAGGGCTCCCTTAGGGTACCATGGCTACACCTTC. Translated: CASRAPLGYHGYTF.

The chain combines TRBV6-4 with TRBJ2-1, with 8 bases lining up with TRBD2. The germline V gene has CDR1 MRHNA and CDR2 SNTAGT. V gave up 6 bases and J gave up 8 bases; unmatched junction bases: 6. The CDR3 has 13 residues. The CDR3 loop is CASSPTSEYEQFF. In DNA form, the CDR3 reads TGTGCCAGCAGCCCGACTAGCGAATATGAGCAGTTCTTC.

V usage is TRBV19 and J usage is TRBJ2-1; no clear D gene. CDR3 size: 11 residues. V was cut by 3 bases and J by 15 bases, with 12 bases left in between. In germline, CDR1 is LNHDA, CDR2 SQIVND (reference sequence). CDR3 region: CASSMGQYLFF. In DNA, the CDR3 is TGTGCCAGTAGTATGGGCCAGTACCTGTTCTTC.

V usage is TRBV5-1 and J usage is TRBJ1-4; 8 bases agree with TRBD1. The trim removed 0 bases at V and 7 bases at J, leaving 8 bases unmatched. Germline loops: CDR1 SGHRS, CDR2 YFSETQ. The length of the CDR3 is 16 residues. This chain's CDR3 is CASSLGRRGRLEKLFF. The CDR3 region has the DNA TGCGCCAGCAGCTTGGGCCGCAGGGGGCGCCTTGAAAAACTGTTTTTT. The full variable domain, rest sourced from reference TRBV5-1 and TRBJ1-4, is KAGVTQTPRYLIKTRGQQVTLSCSPISGHRSVSWYQQTPGQGLQFLFEYFSETQRNKGNFPGRFSGRQFSNSRSEMNVSTLELGDSALYLCASSLGRRGRLEKLFFGSGTQLSVL.

The chain joins TRBV19 to TRBJ1-1; D might be TRBD1 (5 bases). The CDR3 consists of 14 residues. V was shortened by 1 base and J by 7 bases, with 13 bases between the two germline ends. Germline V gene lookup returns CDR1 LNHDA and CDR2 SQIVND (reference sequence). CDR3 nucleotide sequence: TGTGCCAGTAGTATAGGTGCCCCCGGGGGTGAAGCTTTCTTT. This sequence encodes CASSIGAPGGEAFF.

The V and J genes are TRBV5-1 and TRBJ1-1; D is uncertain. Between the trimmed V and J ends, which lost 4 bases and 1 base, there was a span of 11 bases. The CDR3 covers 14 residues. In germline, CDR1 is SGHRS, CDR2 YFSETQ. The CDR3 region is CASSPDVGNTEAFF. DNA of the CDR3: TGCGCCAGCAGCCCGGATGTGGGGAACACTGAAGCTTTCTTT. The whole variable domain, filled in from reference TRBV5-1 and TRBJ1-1, reads KAGVTQTPRYLIKTRGQQVTLSCSPISGHRSVSWYQQTPGQGLQFLFEYFSETQRNKGNFPGRFSGRQFSNSRSEMNVSTLELGDSALYLCASSPDVGNTEAFFGQGTRLTVV.

The chain is built from TRBV18 and TRBJ1-4; tentative D call: TRBD1 (6 bases). The germline CDR1 and CDR2 sequences are KGHSH and LQKENI. The CDR3 has 17 amino acids. The V end lost 3 bases, the J end lost 1 base, and 15 bases lay between the germline ends. CDR3 in DNA: TGTGCCAGCTCACCGCGGACAGCCCACGGAACTAATGAAAAACTGTTTTTT. Translated: CASSPRTAHGTNEKLFF.

This sequence joins TRBV11-2 and TRBJ2-3, with D tentatively TRBD1 (5 bases). This CDR3 spans 17 amino acids. Germline V CDR1 and CDR2: SGHAT, FQNNGV. V lost 1 base and J lost 2, with 16 bases in between. CDR3 nucleotides: TGTGCCAGCAGCTTAGGGCAGGGAAGCCGATTCACAGATACGCAGTATTTT. It is translated as CASSLGQGSRFTDTQYF.

This clone was found a few times. The chain links TRBV28 to TRBJ1-5; possible D gene TRBD1, 6 bases. CDR1 is MDHEN and CDR2 is SYDVKM in the germline V gene. The ends were cut back, 3 bases at V and 6 bases at J, with 12 bases in the middle. This CDR3 is built from 14 residues. The chain's CDR3 is CASSLAGAGQPQHF. The DNA for the CDR3 is TGTGCCAGCAGTTTGGCAGGGGCCGGTCAGCCCCAGCATTTT. The variable domain in full, with the rest retrieved from reference TRBV28 and TRBJ1-5, is DVKVTQSSRYLVKRTGEKVFLECVQDMDHENMFWYRQDPGLGLRLIYFSYDVKMKEKGDIPEGYSVSREKKERFSLILESASTNQTSMYLCASSLAGAGQPQHFGDGTRLSIL.

The J gene is TRBJ2-1, the V gene TRBV7-2; no reliable D call. V shed 5 bases and J shed 0 bases, with 14 bases lying between them. Germline V gene sequence: CDR1 SGHTA, CDR2 FQGNSA. There are 16 residues in the CDR3. The CDR3 DNA sequence: TGTGCCAGCAGCCGAGACGCCGGAAGCTCCTACAATGAGCAGTTCTTC. Translating gives CASSRDAGSSYNEQFF. Complete variable domain (other parts from reference TRBV7-2 and TRBJ2-1): GAGVSQSPSNKVTEKGKDVELRCDPISGHTALYWYRQSLGQGLEFLIYFQGNSAPDKSGLPSDRFSAERTGGSVSTLTIQRTQQEDSAVYLCASSRDAGSSYNEQFFGPGTRLTVL.